There are many counts of the clone carrying this T cell receptor (beta chain). Germline V CDR1 and CDR2: LNHDA, SQIVND (reference sequence). V lost 7 bases, J lost 0 bases, and 9 bases lay in between. The CDR3 loop spans 13 amino acids. This record belongs to a study of T cells in Graves' hyperthyroidism and ophthalmopathy. A patient was excluded if there was uncontrolled infection, other autoimmune disease, pregnancy or lactation. Thyroid ultrasound and orbital computed tomography, with clinical symptoms and serum thyroxine and TRAb, informed diagnoses. Template material for amplifying TCR beta CDR3 regions consisted of RNA transcripts. HTBI primers drove first-round RT-PCR of the TCR CDR3. Each CDR3 protein is one row after TCRdb ran MiXCR on the multiplex PCR reads. The table shows 550,000 to 700,000 distinct CDR3 sequences, with just over 45% occurring only once.

The sequenced sample consisted of peripheral blood or thyroid tissue (not recorded which). The rearrangement joins TRBV19 to TRBJ1-1; D gene unclear. This TCR derives from an adult woman with Graves' disease, either hyperthyroidism or ophthalmopathy (not recorded which). This CDR3 reads CASTQHMNTEAFF. In DNA, the CDR3 is TGTGCCAGTACACAGCACATGAACACTGAAGCTTTCTTT.